The 30 T cell receptor beta chains reported below all come from one sample, sequenced in a study of blood T cell repertoires in COVID-19. TCRdb's copy holds only in-frame clones and misses some; the assay was immunoSEQ multiplex PCR. This sample has roughly 280,000 clones, with around nine tenths found just once. Input material: PBMCs or T cells enriched from blood (not recorded which). The receptors stem from a woman between 55 and 75 years old who had recovered from COVID-19.

This clone was found a few times. The rearrangement joins TRBV6-5 to TRBJ2-7, with 8 bases that match TRBD1. The CDR3 has 15 residues. The J segment lost 5 bases and the V segment lost 5 bases, leaving 11 bases of the junction unmatched. From germline, CDR1 is MNHEY and CDR2 SVGAGI. The CDR3 DNA reads TGTGCCAGCAGTAGTGGACAGGGTCGTGGGGACGAGCAGTACTTC. Translated: CASSSGQGRGDEQYF.

The V and J genes are TRBV5-1 and TRBJ1-1, with D perhaps matching TRBD1 (5 bases). CDR1 and CDR2 from the germline V gene are SGHRS and YFSETQ. Trimming pared 7 bases from V and 1 base from J, leaving 14 bases between. This CDR3 is built from 14 residues. DNA of the CDR3: TGCGCCAGCGCCCCCGGGGGGACGAACACTGAAGCTTTCTTT. Translation gives CASAPGGTNTEAFF.

V is TRBV5-1 and J is TRBJ2-5; no definite D call. Germline CDR1 is SGHRS and CDR2 is YFSETQ. Deletions cut 1 base from V and 8 bases from J, with 9 bases between. CDR3 length equals 12 residues. The chain's CDR3 is CASSLWASTQYF. The CDR3 region has the DNA TGCGCCAGCAGCTTGTGGGCCTCTACCCAGTACTTC.

The chain couples TRBV6-5 to TRBJ1-6; D possibly corresponds to TRBD1 (6 bases). The V gene lost 10 bases and the J gene lost 4 bases, with 17 bases spanning the gap. Germline values: CDR1 MNHEY, CDR2 SVGAGI. The CDR3 is made up of 15 amino acids. CDR3 amino acids: CATSLRGAYNSPLHF. The CDR3 nucleotides are TGTGCCACTTCACTTCGGGGGGCTTATAATTCACCCCTCCACTTT.

The CDR3 region has the DNA TGTGCCAGCTTGGCCCGACAGGACACAGATACGCAGTATTTT. This sequence encodes CASLARQDTDTQYF. The genes are TRBV28 and TRBJ2-3; D is perhaps TRBD1 (6 bases). CDR1 and CDR2 (germline): MDHEN, SYDVKM. The CDR3 is 14 amino acids. V lost 8 bases and J 2 bases, leaving 14 bases between the germline ends.

The chain uses TRBV5-1 and TRBJ1-2; the D is unclear. V lost 3 bases and J 2 bases, leaving 11 bases between the germline ends. Germline CDR1 and CDR2: SGHRS and YFSETQ. This CDR3 comprises 14 residues. CDR3 sequence: CASSSPGKNYGYTF. The CDR3 nucleotides read TGCGCCAGCAGCTCCCCGGGAAAGAACTATGGCTACACCTTC.

V usage is TRBV19 and J usage is TRBJ2-7; TRBD2 matches at 7 bases. Germline CDR1 and CDR2: LNHDA and SQIVND (reference sequence). The CDR3 has 15 residues. Trimming at V came to 3 bases and at J to 3 bases, leaving 8 bases not matched to a gene. This CDR3 reads CASSIRASGGYEQYF. CDR3 bases: TGTGCCAGTAGTATCCGGGCTAGCGGAGGCTACGAGCAGTACTTC.

The genes are TRBV5-1 and TRBJ2-7; the D gene is possibly TRBD1 (6 bases). The CDR3 spans 14 residues. The V and J ends lost 0 bases and 2 bases respectively, with 9 bases between them. The V gene's germline CDR1 is SGHRS and CDR2 YFSETQ. CDR3 amino acids: CASSLVGATYEQYF. The CDR3 DNA is TGCGCCAGCAGCTTGGTGGGGGCCACCTACGAGCAGTACTTC.

CDR3 in amino acids: CASSLGQFNEKLFF. CDR3 nucleotide sequence: TGCGCCAGCAGCTTGGGCCAGTTTAATGAAAAACTGTTTTTT. The J gene is TRBJ1-4, the V gene TRBV5-1; no reliable D call. CDR3 length equals 14 residues. Deletions cut 0 bases from V and 4 bases from J, with 7 bases between. Germline values: CDR1 SGHRS, CDR2 YFSETQ.

V and J are TRBV5-1 and TRBJ1-2, with D possibly TRBD1 on 6 matching bases. Trimming stripped 0 bases from V and 8 bases from J, with 20 bases between. The CDR3 extends over 16 amino acids. Germline-derived CDR1 and CDR2 are SGHRS and YFSETQ. For the CDR3, the DNA is TGCGCCAGCAGCTTGGGAGGGATCGACAGGATGGACGGCTACACCTTC. Encoded protein: CASSLGGIDRMDGYTF.

This clone was seen a single time. The gene calls are TRBV25-1 and TRBJ1-1; 10 bases map to TRBD1. J was trimmed by 3 bases and V by 6 bases; bases with no gene match: 4. The CDR3 covers 14 residues. Germline CDR1 reads MGHDK; CDR2 reads SYGVNS. CDR3 nucleotides: TGTGCCAGCAGAGACAGGGGGCTTTACACTGAAGCTTTCTTT. Amino acid sequence: CASRDRGLYTEAFF.

The J gene is TRBJ2-4, the V gene TRBV18; 11 bases are a match to TRBD1. The V and J ends lost 4 bases and 2 bases, in that order; junction bases with no gene match: 4. CDR1 and CDR2 from the germline V gene are KGHSH and LQKENI. The CDR3 spans 16 residues. CDR3: CASSRTGGASKNIQYF. For the CDR3, the DNA is TGTGCCAGCTCACGGACAGGGGGCGCGTCCAAAAACATTCAGTACTTC. Using reference TRBV18 and TRBJ2-4 for the parts outside the CDR3, the full variable domain is NAGVMQNPRHLVRRRGQEARLRCSPMKGHSHVYWYRQLPEEGLKFMVYLQKENIIDESGMPKERFSAEFPKEGPSILRIQQVVRGDSAAYFCASSRTGGASKNIQYFGAGTRLSVL.

This clone was counted between two and nine times. The V and J genes are TRBV28 and TRBJ2-7; a possible D gene is TRBD1 (5 bases). Trimming cost V 2 bases and J 5 bases, with 10 bases left between them. Per germline, CDR1 MDHEN and CDR2 SYDVKM. The CDR3 sequence is 13 residues long. The CDR3 DNA sequence: TGTGCCAGCAGTTTAAACGAAGGGGACGAGCAGTACTTC. Translated, it gives CASSLNEGDEQYF.

The chain uses TRBV30 and TRBJ2-5, with 8 bases identical to TRBD2. This CDR3 spans 14 amino acids. V dropped 0 bases and J dropped 5; count of bases not matched to a gene: 5. CDR1 and CDR2 from the germline V gene are GTSNPN and SVGIG (reference sequence). For the CDR3, the DNA is TGTGCCTGGAGTGTAGCGGGGGTGCGGGAGACCCAGTACTTC. Encoded protein: CAWSVAGVRETQYF.

The chain is built from TRBV7-6 and TRBJ2-5, with 12 bases that match TRBD2. Germline V CDR1 and CDR2: SGHVS, FNYEAQ. V shed 5 bases, J shed 5 bases, and the junction held 12 bases outside the gene matches. The CDR3 has 17 residues. CDR3 nucleotide sequence: TGTGCCAGCAGCCTCCGGACTAGCGGGGAAGATGAGGAGACCCAGTACTTC. Protein: CASSLRTSGEDEETQYF.

The chain has TRBV2 and TRBJ1-2; D uncertain. V lost 3 bases, J lost 4 bases, and 9 bases lay in between. CDR1 is SNHLY and CDR2 is FYNNEI in the germline V gene. The CDR3 is made up of 13 amino acids. The CDR3 loop reads CASSEGGLYGYTF. The CDR3 DNA follows: TGTGCCAGCAGTGAGGGTGGACTCTATGGCTACACCTTC.

This chain joins TRBV30 and TRBJ1-1; tentatively, D is TRBD1 (5 bases). The CDR3 length is 14 residues. V lost 4 bases and J lost 3, with 15 bases in between. The germline V gene encodes CDR1 GTSNPN and CDR2 SVGIG (reference sequence). The CDR3 DNA sequence: TGTGCCTGGACCCGTCCCGAACAGGACACTGAAGCTTTCTTT. This gives the protein CAWTRPEQDTEAFF.

The rearrangement joins TRBV7-9 to TRBJ2-7; maybe TRBD2 (7 bases). V was shortened by 0 bases and J by 6 bases, with 12 bases between the two germline ends. Germline lookup yields CDR1 SEHNR and CDR2 FQNEAQ (reference sequence). The CDR3 runs 14 residues. In DNA form, the CDR3 reads TGTGCCAGCAGCTTAGCGGGGGGGCTTCGCGAGCAGTACTTC. Its translation: CASSLAGGLREQYF.

This sequence joins TRBV28 and TRBJ2-1, with 9 bases aligning to TRBD2. Germline-derived CDR1 and CDR2 are MDHEN and SYDVKM. This CDR3 is 19 amino acids long. Trimming removed 2 bases from V and 5 bases from J; junction bases left unmatched: 16. The CDR3, as DNA: TGTGCCAGCAGTTTAATACCCCTCCTTCTCGCGGGAGGGGACAATGAGCAGTTCTTC. Amino acid sequence: CASSLIPLLLAGGDNEQFF.

The chain couples TRBV19 to TRBJ1-4, with 8 bases that match TRBD1. Germline lookup yields CDR1 LNHDA and CDR2 SQIVND (reference sequence). V was pared by 9 bases and J by 12 bases, with 6 bases of the junction left unmatched. This CDR3 contains 11 residues. This chain's CDR3 is CASTGGPELFF. The CDR3 bases are TGTGCCAGCACAGGGGGGCCGGAACTGTTTTTT.

This clone was observed a few times. V is TRBV3-1 (or the pseudogene TRBV3-2) and J is TRBJ2-7; 7 positions match TRBD2. Looked up from germline, CDR1 is LGHDT and CDR2 is YNNKEL (reference sequence). Trimming cost V 4 bases and J 7 bases; bases outside gene matches: 10. The length of the CDR3 is 14 residues. Here the CDR3 reads CASSLRERGKEQYF. CDR3 nucleotide sequence: TGTGCCAGCAGCCTCCGCGAGCGGGGTAAAGAGCAGTACTTC.

The chain employs TRBV11-2 and TRBJ1-2; TRBD1 might be the D (6 bases). Germline V CDR1 and CDR2: SGHAT, FQNNGV. Trimming removed 1 base at V and 8 bases at J, with 17 bases between. There are 15 residues in the CDR3. The chain's CDR3 is CASSLGGQSAAGYTF. The DNA for the CDR3 is TGTGCCAGCAGCTTAGGTGGACAGTCCGCGGCGGGCTACACCTTC.

The chain recombines TRBV28 with TRBJ2-3; 12 nucleotides line up with TRBD2. The V gene's germline CDR1 is MDHEN and CDR2 SYDVKM. The length of the CDR3 is 16 residues. J was trimmed by 0 bases and V by 7 bases; bases with no gene match: 5. Written as DNA, the CDR3 is TGTGCCAGCACCCCGGGGACTAGCGGGAGCACAGATACGCAGTATTTT. Its protein product is CASTPGTSGSTDTQYF.

The rearrangement joins TRBV7-8 to TRBJ1-4; D is possibly TRBD1 (6 bases). V shed 1 base and J shed 0 bases, with 15 bases lying between them. Germline V lookup: CDR1 SGHVS, CDR2 FQNEAQ. This CDR3 has 18 residues. This chain's CDR3 is CASSLDPGQPATNEKLFF. For the CDR3, the DNA is TGTGCCAGCAGCTTAGATCCAGGACAGCCAGCAACTAATGAAAAACTGTTTTTT.

This rearrangement joins TRBV11-2 to TRBJ2-7; 7 positions agree with TRBD2. Unmatched junction bases numbered 8, after V lost 4 bases and J lost 2 bases. The CDR3 length is 15 residues. From germline, CDR1 is SGHAT and CDR2 FQNNGV. This chain's CDR3 is CASSSHGGGTYEQYF. The CDR3 bases are TGTGCCAGCAGCTCCCATGGGGGGGGGACCTACGAGCAGTACTTC.

The rearrangement joins TRBV3-1 (or the pseudogene TRBV3-2) to TRBJ2-7; possibly TRBD2 for D (6 bases). CDR3 length equals 18 residues. V gave up 5 bases and J gave up 1 base, with 24 bases separating them. CDR1 LGHDT and CDR2 YNNKEL come from the germline V gene (reference sequence). CDR3 coding DNA: TGTGCCAGCAGCAGTATAGCGGATCCCGGGACCTCTTCCTACGAGCAGTACTTC. Its protein product is CASSSIADPGTSSYEQYF.

This chain links TRBV5-5 with TRBJ2-1, with D tentatively TRBD1 (5 bases). The CDR3 loop spans 14 amino acids. V was clipped by 0 bases and J by 7 bases, with 11 bases between them. Per germline, CDR1 SGHKS and CDR2 YYEKEE (reference sequence). CDR3 in DNA: TGTGCCAGCAGCTTGGGGTCCGCAGGGAATGAGCAGTTCTTC. This codes for CASSLGSAGNEQFF.

V gene TRBV6-6 combines with J gene TRBJ2-3; D unclear. Per the germline V gene, CDR1 is MNHNY and CDR2 is SVGAGI (reference sequence). The CDR3 is made up of 13 amino acids. The V end lost 0 bases, the J end lost 5 bases, and 6 bases lay between the germline ends. CDR3 coding DNA: TGTGCCAGCAGTTACTCGAGTGGAGATACGCAGTATTTT. The encoded protein is CASSYSSGDTQYF.

The CDR3 DNA sequence: TGTGCCATCCGCCCCGAGACAGGGCGTAATTCACCCCTCCACTTT. The encoded protein is CAIRPETGRNSPLHF. This chain links TRBV10-3 with TRBJ1-6; 7 bases align to TRBD1. Per germline, CDR1 ENHRY and CDR2 SYGVKD. CDR3 length: 15 residues. V was pared by 8 bases and J by 6 bases, with 10 bases of the junction left unmatched.

The J gene is TRBJ1-5, the V gene TRBV5-5; no firm D call. The CDR3 covers 13 residues. The germline V gene has CDR1 SGHKS and CDR2 YYEKEE (reference sequence). With 3 bases removed from V and 2 bases from J, the gap between germline ends came to 6 bases. CDR3 region: CASSSSGNQPQHF. CDR3 coding DNA: TGTGCCAGCAGCTCGTCGGGCAATCAGCCCCAGCATTTT.